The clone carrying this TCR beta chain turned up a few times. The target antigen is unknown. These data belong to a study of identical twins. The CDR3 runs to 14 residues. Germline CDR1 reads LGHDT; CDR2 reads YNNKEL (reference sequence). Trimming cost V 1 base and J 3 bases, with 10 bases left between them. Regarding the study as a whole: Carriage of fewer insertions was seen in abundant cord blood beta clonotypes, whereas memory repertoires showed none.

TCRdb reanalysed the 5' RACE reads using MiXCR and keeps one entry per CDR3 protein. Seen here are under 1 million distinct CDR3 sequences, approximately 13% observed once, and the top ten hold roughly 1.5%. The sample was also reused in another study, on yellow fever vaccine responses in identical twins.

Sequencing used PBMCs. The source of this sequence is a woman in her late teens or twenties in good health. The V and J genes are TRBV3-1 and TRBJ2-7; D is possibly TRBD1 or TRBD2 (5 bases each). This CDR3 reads CASSQGLGDYEQYV. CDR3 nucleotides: TGTGCCAGCAGCCAAGGGTTGGGGGACTACGAGCAGTACGTC.